This entry features one T cell receptor (beta chain) sequence. Its binding antigen is unknown. The sample holds no much larger clone one base away, and base qualities are not on file. The donors were included in the validation cohort of approximately 130 subjects, a group kept apart from the roughly 700-subject first cohort. Libraries were constructed by the immunoSEQ multiplex PCR assay. On the study's bioinformatics: To diagnose cytomegalovirus status from the catalog of TCR beta chain sequences, a statistical classification framework was built. The immuneACCESS repertoire file appears here via TCRdb, limited to in-frame rearrangements. These files lack a portion of the clones; in checked studies, under half of the deficit traces to unresolved V genes, and the cause of the others is not known. That table supplies the V and J calls and clone size; D and trimming were determined from the DNA. The sample table shows approximately 160,000 clones, and around nine tenths are seen once. Over 3% of the sample is in the top ten clones.

The CDR3, from cysteine to phenylalanine, totals 13 residues. Of the read, only the CDR3 DNA is kept; its 39 bases are in frame from base 1. CDR1 and CDR2 (MNHEY, SMNVEV) derive from the germline V gene (reference sequence). Between the V and J ends, shortened by 3 bases and 6 bases respectively, the junction contains 10 bases. This sample stems from a study of cytomegalovirus exposure and HLA in healthy donors (dated by TCRdb to between 2016 and 2019). General notes on the study: A later analysis indicated that the 120 or so validation repertoires were generated on the platform also employed for the 700 or so repertoires of the first cohort. In addition to the first cohort of 650 to 800 subjects, a separate validation cohort of 120 different subjects was used. To predict cytomegalovirus infection status, the study brought together high-throughput TCR immunosequencing, statistical association of individual TCRs with disease status, and machine learning. The study aimed to test whether cataloging public T cell receptors could reveal signatures of past pathogen exposure.

Summary of the overall study and its limitations: Most TCR sequences were observed very rarely across donors, whereas some public TCRs were present in many individuals. All 120 or so repertoires were used to score co-occurrence in the validation cohort in a later analysis, because that analysis had no HLA typing for the cohort. A total of 150 to 200 TCR beta chains were listed by the study as associated with cytomegalovirus. A few of the identified cytomegalovirus-associated TCR beta chains were confirmed in vitro to be specific for cytomegalovirus antigens. It was suggested by the authors that the approach could potentially be generalized to other disease states and immunological phenotypes. Subsequent analysis determined that TCRs grouped into clusters in the first cohort also showed a tendency toward co-occurrence across the 120 or so validation repertoires, and 90% to 95% of cluster scores exceeded 0. The classifier was reported to diagnose cytomegalovirus status with high specificity and sensitivity in both the original cohort and the validation cohort.

The chain was built from TRBV27 and TRBJ2-3; the D gene identity is not certain. The clonotype was recovered from a woman aged 18-30 years in good health and CMV-seropositive. Specimen: PBMCs. The nucleotide sequence is TGTGCCAGCAGTTTTTTAGCTTCGGATACGCAGTATTTT. This is translated as CASSFLASDTQYF.